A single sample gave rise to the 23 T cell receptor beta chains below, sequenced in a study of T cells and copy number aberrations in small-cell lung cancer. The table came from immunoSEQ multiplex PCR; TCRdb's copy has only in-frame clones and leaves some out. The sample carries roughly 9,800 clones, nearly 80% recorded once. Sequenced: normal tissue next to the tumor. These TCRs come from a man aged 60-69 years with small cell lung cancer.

The CDR3 nucleotides are TGCGCCAGCAGCTCGACAGGGGAGGGCACTGAAGCTTTCTTT. This translates into CASSSTGEGTEAFF. V gene TRBV5-1 combines with J gene TRBJ1-1, with 8 bases aligning to TRBD1. This CDR3 is built from 14 residues. Losses at the gene ends were 3 bases for V and 4 bases for J; bases not matched to a gene: 5. CDR1 and CDR2 from the germline V gene are SGHRS and YFSETQ.

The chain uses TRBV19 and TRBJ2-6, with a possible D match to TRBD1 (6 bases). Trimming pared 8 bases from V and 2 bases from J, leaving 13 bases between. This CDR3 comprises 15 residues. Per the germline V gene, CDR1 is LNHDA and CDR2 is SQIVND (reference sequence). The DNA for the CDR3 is TGTGCCAGTTCTTTCAACAGGGCTGGGGCCAACGTCCTGACTTTC. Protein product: CASSFNRAGANVLTF.

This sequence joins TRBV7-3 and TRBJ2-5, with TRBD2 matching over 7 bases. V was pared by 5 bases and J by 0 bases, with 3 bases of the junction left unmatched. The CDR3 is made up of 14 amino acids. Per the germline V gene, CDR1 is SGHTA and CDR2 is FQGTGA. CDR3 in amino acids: CASSPAGDQETQYF. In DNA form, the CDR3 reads TGTGCCAGCAGCCCCGCGGGGGACCAAGAGACCCAGTACTTC.

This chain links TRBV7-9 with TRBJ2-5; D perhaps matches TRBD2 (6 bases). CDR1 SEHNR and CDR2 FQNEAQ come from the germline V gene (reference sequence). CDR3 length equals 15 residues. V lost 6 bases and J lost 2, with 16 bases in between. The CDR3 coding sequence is TGTGCCAGCAGTAAACTAGCATCGACTCAAGAGACCCAGTACTTC. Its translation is CASSKLASTQETQYF.

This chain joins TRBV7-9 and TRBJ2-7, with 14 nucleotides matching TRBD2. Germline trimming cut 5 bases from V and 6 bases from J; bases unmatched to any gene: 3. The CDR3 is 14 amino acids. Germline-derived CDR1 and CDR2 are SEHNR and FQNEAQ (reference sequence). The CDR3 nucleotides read TGTGCCAGCAGCCCGGGACTAGCGGGAGCCGAGCAGTACTTC. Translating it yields CASSPGLAGAEQYF. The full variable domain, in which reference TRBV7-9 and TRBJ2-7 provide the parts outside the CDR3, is DTGVSQNPRHKITKRGQNVTFRCDPISEHNRLYWYRQTLGQGPEFLTYFQNEAQLEKSRLLSDRFSAERPKGSFSTLEIQRTEQGDSAMYLCASSPGLAGAEQYFGPGTRLTVT.

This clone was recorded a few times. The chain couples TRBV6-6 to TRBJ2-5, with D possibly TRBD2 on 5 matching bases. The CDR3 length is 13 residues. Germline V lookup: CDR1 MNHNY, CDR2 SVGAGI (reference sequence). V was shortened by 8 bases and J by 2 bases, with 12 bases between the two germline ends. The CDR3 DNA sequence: TGTGCCAGCGCTCGGACGGGACAAGAGACCCAGTACTTC. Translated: CASARTGQETQYF.

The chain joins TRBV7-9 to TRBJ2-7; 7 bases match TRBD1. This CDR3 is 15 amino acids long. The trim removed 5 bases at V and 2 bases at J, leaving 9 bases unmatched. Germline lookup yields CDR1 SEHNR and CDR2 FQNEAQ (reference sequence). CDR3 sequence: CASSRGQDNTYEQYF. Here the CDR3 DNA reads TGTGCCAGCAGCCGCGGACAGGATAACACCTACGAGCAGTACTTC.

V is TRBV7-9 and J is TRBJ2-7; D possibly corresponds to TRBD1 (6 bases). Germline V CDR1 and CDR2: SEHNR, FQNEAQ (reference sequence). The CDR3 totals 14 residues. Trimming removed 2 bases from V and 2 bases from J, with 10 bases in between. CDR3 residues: CASSLLGAPYEQYF. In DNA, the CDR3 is TGTGCCAGCAGCTTACTGGGGGCCCCCTACGAGCAGTACTTC.

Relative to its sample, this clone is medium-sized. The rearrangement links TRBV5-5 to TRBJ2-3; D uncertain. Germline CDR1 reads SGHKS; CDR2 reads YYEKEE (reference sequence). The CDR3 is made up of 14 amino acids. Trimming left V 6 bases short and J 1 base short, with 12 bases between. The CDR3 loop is CASTPLEGTDTQYF. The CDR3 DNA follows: TGTGCCAGCACCCCGCTCGAGGGCACAGATACGCAGTATTTT.

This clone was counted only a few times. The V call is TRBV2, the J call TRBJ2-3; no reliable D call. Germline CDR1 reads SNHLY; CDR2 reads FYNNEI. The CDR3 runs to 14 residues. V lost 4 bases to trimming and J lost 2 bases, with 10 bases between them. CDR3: CASSASANTDTQYF. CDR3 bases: TGTGCCAGCAGTGCCTCAGCGAACACAGATACGCAGTATTTT. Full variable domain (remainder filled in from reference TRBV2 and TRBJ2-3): EPEVTQTPSHQVTQMGQEVILRCVPISNHLYFYWYRQILGQKVEFLVSFYNNEISEKSEIFDDQFSVERPDGSNFTLKIRSTKLEDSAMYFCASSASANTDTQYFGPGTRLTVL.

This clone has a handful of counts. CDR3 nucleotides: TGTGCCAGCAGTGAAGGGGGTGGGAGCGATGAGCAGTTCTTC. This translates into CASSEGGGSDEQFF. The chain joins TRBV6-1 to TRBJ2-1; maybe TRBD2 (5 bases). V lost 1 base to trimming and J lost 8 bases, with 12 bases between them. CDR3 length equals 14 residues. Germline V gene sequence: CDR1 MNHNS, CDR2 SASEGT.

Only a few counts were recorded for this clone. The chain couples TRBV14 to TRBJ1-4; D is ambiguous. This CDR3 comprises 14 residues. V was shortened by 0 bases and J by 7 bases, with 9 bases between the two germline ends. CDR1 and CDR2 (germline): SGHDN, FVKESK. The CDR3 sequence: CASSQEGLGEKLFF. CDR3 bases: TGTGCCAGCAGCCAAGAAGGGCTTGGTGAAAAACTGTTTTTT.

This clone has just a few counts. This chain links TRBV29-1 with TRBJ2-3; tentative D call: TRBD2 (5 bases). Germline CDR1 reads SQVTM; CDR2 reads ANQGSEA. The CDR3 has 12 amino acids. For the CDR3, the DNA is TGCATTTGTCGGGGTTCTACGGATACGCAGTATTTT. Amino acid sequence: CICRGSTDTQYF.

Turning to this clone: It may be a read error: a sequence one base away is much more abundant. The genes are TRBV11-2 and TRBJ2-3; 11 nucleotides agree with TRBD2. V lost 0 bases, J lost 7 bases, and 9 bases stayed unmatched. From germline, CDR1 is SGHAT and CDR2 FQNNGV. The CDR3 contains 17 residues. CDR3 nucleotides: TGTGCCAGCAGCTTAGAACTAGCGGGAGTTCTGACAAATACGCAGTATTTT. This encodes CASSLELAGVLTNTQYF.

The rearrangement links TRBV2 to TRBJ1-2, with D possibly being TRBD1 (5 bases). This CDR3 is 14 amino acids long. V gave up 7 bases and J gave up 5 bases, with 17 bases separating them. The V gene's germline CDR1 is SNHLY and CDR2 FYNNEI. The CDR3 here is CASISEQGRYGYTF. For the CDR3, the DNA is TGTGCCAGCATCAGTGAGCAGGGACGGTATGGCTACACCTTC.

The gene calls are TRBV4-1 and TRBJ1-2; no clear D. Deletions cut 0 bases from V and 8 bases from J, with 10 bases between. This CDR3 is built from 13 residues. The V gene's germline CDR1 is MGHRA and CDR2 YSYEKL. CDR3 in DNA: TGCGCCAGCAGCCAAGAGGGCGGCTACGGCTACACCTTC. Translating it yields CASSQEGGYGYTF.

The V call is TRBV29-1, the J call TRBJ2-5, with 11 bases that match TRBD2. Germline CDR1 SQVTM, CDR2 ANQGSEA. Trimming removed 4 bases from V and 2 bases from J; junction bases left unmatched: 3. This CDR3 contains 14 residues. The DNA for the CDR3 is TGCAGCGTTGGGACTAGCGGGTTACAAGAGACCCAGTACTTC. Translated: CSVGTSGLQETQYF.

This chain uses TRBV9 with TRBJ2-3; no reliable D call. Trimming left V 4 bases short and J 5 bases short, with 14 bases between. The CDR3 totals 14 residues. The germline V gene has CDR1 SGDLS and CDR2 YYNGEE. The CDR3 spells CASSPQGLGDTQYF. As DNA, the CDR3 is TGTGCCAGCAGCCCCCAAGGGTTGGGAGATACGCAGTATTTT.

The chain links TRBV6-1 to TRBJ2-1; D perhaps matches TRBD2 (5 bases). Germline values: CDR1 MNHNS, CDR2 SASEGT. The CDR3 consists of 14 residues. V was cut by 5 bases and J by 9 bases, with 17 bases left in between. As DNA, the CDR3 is TGTGCCAGCAGTTCCCAGGACTCCAGGAGTGAGCAGTTCTTC. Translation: CASSSQDSRSEQFF.

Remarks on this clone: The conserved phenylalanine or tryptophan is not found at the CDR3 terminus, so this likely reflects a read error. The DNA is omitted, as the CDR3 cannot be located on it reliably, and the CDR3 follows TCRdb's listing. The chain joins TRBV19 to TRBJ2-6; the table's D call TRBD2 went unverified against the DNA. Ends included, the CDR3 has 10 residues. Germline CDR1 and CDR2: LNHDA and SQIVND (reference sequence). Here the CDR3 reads CASTPVSGSE.

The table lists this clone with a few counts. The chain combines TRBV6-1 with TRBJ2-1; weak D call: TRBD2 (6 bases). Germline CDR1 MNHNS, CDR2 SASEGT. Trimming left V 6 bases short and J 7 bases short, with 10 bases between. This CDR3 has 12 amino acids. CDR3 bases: TGTGCCAGCAGCCCAGGGAGGAATGAGCAGTTCTTC. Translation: CASSPGRNEQFF.

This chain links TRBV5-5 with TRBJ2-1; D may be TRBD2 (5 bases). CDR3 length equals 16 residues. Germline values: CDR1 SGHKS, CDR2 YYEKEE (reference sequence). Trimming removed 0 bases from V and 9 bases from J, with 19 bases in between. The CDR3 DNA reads TGTGCCAGCAGCTTGGTTCTAGCCGTCCTTGGTCGTGAGCAGTTCTTC. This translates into CASSLVLAVLGREQFF.

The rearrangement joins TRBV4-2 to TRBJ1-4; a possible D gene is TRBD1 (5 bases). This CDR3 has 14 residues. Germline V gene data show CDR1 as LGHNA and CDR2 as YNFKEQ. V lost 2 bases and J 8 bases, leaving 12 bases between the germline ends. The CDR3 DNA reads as TGTGCCAGCAGCCAATTTAGGGGCGGCGAAAAACTGTTTTTT. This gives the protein CASSQFRGGEKLFF.